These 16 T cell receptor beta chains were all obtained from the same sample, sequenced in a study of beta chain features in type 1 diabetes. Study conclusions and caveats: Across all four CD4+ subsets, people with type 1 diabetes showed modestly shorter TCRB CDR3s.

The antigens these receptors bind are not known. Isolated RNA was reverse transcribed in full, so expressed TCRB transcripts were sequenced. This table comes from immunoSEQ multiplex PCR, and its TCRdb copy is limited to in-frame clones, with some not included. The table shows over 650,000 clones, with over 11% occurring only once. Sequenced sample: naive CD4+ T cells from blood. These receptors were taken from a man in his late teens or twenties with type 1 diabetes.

In DNA form, the CDR3 reads TGTGCCAGCAGTGAAGCTGGGGCCAACGTCCTGACTTTC. Encoded protein: CASSEAGANVLTF. The chain carries TRBV6-1 and TRBJ2-6; D is unclear. V gave up 0 bases and J gave up 3 bases, with 0 bases separating them. This CDR3 is built from 13 residues. Germline CDR1 and CDR2: MNHNS and SASEGT.

The CDR3 bases are TGTGCCAGCAGCTTTATGGCTAGCGGATACAATGAGCAGTTCTTC. Protein: CASSFMASGYNEQFF. The chain carries TRBV11-2 and TRBJ2-1; 7 bases map to TRBD2. The V gene's germline CDR1 is SGHAT and CDR2 FQNNGV. After removal of 3 bases from V and 4 bases from J, the junction contained 6 bases not matched to a gene. This CDR3 spans 15 amino acids.

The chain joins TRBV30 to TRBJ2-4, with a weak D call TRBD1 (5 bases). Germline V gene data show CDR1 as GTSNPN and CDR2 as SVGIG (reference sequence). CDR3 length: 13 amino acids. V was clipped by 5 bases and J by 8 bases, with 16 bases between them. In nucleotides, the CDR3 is TGTGCCTGGGGAAGGGGTGTAGTGGACATTCAGTACTTC. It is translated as CAWGRGVVDIQYF.

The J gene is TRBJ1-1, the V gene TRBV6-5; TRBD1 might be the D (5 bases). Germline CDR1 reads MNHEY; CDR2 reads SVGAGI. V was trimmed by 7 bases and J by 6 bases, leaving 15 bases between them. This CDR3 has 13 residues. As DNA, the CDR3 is TGTGCCAGCAAAGACCAGGGAATGGCTGAAGCTTTCTTT. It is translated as CASKDQGMAEAFF.

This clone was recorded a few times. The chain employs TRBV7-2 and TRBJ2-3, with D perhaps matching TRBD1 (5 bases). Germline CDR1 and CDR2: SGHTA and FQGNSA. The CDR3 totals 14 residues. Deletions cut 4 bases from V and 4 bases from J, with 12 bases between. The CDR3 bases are TGTGCCAGCAGCTCACGACAGTTTGCAGATACGCAGTATTTT. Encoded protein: CASSSRQFADTQYF. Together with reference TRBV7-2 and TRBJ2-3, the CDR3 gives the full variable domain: GAGVSQSPSNKVTEKGKDVELRCDPISGHTALYWYRQSLGQGLEFLIYFQGNSAPDKSGLPSDRFSAERTGGSVSTLTIQRTQQEDSAVYLCASSSRQFADTQYFGPGTRLTVL.

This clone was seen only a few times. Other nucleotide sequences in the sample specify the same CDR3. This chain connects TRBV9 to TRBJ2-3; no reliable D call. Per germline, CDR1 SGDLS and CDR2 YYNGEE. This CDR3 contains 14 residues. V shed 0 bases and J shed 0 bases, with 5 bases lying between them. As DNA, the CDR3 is TGTGCCAGCAGCGTAGCAGCAAGCACAGATACGCAGTATTTT. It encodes CASSVAASTDTQYF.

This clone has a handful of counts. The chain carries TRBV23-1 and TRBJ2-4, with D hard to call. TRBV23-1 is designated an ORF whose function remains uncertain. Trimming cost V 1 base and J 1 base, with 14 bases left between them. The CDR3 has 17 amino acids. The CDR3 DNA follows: TGCGCCAGCAGTCAATGGGCCGAGAGTTGGGCCAAAAACATTCAGTACTTC. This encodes CASSQWAESWAKNIQYF.

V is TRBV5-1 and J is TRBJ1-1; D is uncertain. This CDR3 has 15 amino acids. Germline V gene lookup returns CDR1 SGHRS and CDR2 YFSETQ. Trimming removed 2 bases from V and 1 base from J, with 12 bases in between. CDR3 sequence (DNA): TGCGCCAGCAGCTTAACCTCCTCGGGGAACACTGAAGCTTTCTTT. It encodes CASSLTSSGNTEAFF.

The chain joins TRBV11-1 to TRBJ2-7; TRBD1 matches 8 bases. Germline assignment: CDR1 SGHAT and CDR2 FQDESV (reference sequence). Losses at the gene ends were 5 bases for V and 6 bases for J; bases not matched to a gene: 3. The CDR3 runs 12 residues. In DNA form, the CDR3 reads TGTGCCAGCAGCGTAGACAGGGGCGAGCAGTACTTC. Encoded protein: CASSVDRGEQYF.

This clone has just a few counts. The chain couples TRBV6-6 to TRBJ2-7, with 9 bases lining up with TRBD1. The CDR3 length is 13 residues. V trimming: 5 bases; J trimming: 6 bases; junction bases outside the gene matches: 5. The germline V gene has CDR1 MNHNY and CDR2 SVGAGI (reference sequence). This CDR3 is CASSQGTGTEQYF. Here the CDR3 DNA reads TGTGCCAGCAGTCAGGGGACAGGGACCGAGCAGTACTTC.

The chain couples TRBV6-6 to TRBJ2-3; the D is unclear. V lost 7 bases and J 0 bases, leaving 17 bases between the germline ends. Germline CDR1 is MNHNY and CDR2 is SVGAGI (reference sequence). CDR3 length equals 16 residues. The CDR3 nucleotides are TGTGCCAGCACCCGTCTTGGGCAGGTCAGCACAGATACGCAGTATTTT. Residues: CASTRLGQVSTDTQYF.

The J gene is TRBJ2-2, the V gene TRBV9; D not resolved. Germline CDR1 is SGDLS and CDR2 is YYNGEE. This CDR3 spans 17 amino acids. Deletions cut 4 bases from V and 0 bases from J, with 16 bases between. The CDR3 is CASSHPGRFANTGELFF. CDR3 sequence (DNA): TGTGCCAGCAGCCACCCGGGCCGTTTCGCGAACACCGGGGAGCTGTTTTTT.

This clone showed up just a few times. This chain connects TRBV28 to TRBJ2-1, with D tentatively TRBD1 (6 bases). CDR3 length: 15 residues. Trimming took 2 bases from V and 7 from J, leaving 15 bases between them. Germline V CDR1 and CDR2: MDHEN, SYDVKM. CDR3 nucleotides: TGTGCCAGCAGTTTAACGGGACAAGGCACGAATGAGCAGTTCTTC. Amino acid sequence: CASSLTGQGTNEQFF.

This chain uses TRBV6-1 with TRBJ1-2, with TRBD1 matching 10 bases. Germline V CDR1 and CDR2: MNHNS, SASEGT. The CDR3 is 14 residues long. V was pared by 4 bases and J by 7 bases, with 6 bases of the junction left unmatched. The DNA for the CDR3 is TGTGCCAGCAGTGCGGGACAGGGGTTTGGTGGCTACACCTTC. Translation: CASSAGQGFGGYTF.

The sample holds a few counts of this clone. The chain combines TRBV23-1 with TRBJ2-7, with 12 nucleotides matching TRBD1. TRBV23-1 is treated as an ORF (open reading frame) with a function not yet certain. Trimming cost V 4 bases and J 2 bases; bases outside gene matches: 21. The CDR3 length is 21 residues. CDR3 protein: CASSPSGFAGQGAILPYEQYF. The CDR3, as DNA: TGCGCCAGCAGTCCCTCAGGGTTCGCGGGACAGGGGGCAATCCTGCCCTACGAGCAGTACTTC.

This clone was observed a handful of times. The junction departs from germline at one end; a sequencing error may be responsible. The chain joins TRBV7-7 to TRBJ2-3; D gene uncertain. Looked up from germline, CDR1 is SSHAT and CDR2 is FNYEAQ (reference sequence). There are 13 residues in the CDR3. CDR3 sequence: CASSPTGLDTQYF. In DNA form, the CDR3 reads TGTGCTAGCAGCCCGACTGGTCTAGATACGCAGTATTTT.